This T cell receptor (beta chain) was captured in a study of immune evolution from preneoplasia to lung adenocarcinoma. This CDR3 comprises 13 residues. Germline V gives CDR1 MDHEN, CDR2 SYDVKM. V lost 10 bases to trimming and J lost 0 bases, with 10 bases between them. Patients had resection in Japan or China between the mid-2010s and the late 2010s. H&E slides confirmed each diagnosis, reviewed by two pathologists independently. Study conclusions and caveats: Top clone share appeared to fall from AAH through AIS, MIA, adenocarcinoma.

Method: immunoSEQ multiplex PCR; TCRdb's copy keeps in-frame clones and lacks some. The data contain 3,000 to 4,500 clones, 77% of them singletons. About this clone itself: Antigen: not known.

This TCR was recovered from a person aged 70 to 79 with lung adenocarcinoma. Sequenced: FFPE adjacent normal lung tissue. The chain uses TRBV28 and TRBJ2-1, with D perhaps matching TRBD1 (6 bases). The CDR3 DNA reads TGTGCCATACAGGGCTTCTCCTACAATGAGCAGTTCTTC. Amino acid sequence: CAIQGFSYNEQFF.